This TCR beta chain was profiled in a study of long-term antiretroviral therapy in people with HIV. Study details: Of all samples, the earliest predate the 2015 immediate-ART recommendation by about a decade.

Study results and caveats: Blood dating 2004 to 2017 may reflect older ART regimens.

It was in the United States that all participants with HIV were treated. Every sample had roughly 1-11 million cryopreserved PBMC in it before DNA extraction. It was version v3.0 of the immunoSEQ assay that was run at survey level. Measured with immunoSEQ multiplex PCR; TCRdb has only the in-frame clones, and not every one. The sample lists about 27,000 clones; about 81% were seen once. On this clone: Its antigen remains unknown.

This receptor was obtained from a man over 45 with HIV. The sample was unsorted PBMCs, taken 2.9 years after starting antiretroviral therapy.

The CDR3 DNA reads TGTGCCACCAGGGCGGGGTGGGCAGATACGCAGTATTTT. The encoded protein is CATRAGWADTQYF. The gene calls are TRBV15 and TRBJ2-3; TRBD2 might be the D (6 bases). Germline V gives CDR1 LNHNV, CDR2 YYDKDF (reference sequence). V lost 6 bases to trimming and J lost 4 bases, with 11 bases between them. The CDR3 length is 13 residues.